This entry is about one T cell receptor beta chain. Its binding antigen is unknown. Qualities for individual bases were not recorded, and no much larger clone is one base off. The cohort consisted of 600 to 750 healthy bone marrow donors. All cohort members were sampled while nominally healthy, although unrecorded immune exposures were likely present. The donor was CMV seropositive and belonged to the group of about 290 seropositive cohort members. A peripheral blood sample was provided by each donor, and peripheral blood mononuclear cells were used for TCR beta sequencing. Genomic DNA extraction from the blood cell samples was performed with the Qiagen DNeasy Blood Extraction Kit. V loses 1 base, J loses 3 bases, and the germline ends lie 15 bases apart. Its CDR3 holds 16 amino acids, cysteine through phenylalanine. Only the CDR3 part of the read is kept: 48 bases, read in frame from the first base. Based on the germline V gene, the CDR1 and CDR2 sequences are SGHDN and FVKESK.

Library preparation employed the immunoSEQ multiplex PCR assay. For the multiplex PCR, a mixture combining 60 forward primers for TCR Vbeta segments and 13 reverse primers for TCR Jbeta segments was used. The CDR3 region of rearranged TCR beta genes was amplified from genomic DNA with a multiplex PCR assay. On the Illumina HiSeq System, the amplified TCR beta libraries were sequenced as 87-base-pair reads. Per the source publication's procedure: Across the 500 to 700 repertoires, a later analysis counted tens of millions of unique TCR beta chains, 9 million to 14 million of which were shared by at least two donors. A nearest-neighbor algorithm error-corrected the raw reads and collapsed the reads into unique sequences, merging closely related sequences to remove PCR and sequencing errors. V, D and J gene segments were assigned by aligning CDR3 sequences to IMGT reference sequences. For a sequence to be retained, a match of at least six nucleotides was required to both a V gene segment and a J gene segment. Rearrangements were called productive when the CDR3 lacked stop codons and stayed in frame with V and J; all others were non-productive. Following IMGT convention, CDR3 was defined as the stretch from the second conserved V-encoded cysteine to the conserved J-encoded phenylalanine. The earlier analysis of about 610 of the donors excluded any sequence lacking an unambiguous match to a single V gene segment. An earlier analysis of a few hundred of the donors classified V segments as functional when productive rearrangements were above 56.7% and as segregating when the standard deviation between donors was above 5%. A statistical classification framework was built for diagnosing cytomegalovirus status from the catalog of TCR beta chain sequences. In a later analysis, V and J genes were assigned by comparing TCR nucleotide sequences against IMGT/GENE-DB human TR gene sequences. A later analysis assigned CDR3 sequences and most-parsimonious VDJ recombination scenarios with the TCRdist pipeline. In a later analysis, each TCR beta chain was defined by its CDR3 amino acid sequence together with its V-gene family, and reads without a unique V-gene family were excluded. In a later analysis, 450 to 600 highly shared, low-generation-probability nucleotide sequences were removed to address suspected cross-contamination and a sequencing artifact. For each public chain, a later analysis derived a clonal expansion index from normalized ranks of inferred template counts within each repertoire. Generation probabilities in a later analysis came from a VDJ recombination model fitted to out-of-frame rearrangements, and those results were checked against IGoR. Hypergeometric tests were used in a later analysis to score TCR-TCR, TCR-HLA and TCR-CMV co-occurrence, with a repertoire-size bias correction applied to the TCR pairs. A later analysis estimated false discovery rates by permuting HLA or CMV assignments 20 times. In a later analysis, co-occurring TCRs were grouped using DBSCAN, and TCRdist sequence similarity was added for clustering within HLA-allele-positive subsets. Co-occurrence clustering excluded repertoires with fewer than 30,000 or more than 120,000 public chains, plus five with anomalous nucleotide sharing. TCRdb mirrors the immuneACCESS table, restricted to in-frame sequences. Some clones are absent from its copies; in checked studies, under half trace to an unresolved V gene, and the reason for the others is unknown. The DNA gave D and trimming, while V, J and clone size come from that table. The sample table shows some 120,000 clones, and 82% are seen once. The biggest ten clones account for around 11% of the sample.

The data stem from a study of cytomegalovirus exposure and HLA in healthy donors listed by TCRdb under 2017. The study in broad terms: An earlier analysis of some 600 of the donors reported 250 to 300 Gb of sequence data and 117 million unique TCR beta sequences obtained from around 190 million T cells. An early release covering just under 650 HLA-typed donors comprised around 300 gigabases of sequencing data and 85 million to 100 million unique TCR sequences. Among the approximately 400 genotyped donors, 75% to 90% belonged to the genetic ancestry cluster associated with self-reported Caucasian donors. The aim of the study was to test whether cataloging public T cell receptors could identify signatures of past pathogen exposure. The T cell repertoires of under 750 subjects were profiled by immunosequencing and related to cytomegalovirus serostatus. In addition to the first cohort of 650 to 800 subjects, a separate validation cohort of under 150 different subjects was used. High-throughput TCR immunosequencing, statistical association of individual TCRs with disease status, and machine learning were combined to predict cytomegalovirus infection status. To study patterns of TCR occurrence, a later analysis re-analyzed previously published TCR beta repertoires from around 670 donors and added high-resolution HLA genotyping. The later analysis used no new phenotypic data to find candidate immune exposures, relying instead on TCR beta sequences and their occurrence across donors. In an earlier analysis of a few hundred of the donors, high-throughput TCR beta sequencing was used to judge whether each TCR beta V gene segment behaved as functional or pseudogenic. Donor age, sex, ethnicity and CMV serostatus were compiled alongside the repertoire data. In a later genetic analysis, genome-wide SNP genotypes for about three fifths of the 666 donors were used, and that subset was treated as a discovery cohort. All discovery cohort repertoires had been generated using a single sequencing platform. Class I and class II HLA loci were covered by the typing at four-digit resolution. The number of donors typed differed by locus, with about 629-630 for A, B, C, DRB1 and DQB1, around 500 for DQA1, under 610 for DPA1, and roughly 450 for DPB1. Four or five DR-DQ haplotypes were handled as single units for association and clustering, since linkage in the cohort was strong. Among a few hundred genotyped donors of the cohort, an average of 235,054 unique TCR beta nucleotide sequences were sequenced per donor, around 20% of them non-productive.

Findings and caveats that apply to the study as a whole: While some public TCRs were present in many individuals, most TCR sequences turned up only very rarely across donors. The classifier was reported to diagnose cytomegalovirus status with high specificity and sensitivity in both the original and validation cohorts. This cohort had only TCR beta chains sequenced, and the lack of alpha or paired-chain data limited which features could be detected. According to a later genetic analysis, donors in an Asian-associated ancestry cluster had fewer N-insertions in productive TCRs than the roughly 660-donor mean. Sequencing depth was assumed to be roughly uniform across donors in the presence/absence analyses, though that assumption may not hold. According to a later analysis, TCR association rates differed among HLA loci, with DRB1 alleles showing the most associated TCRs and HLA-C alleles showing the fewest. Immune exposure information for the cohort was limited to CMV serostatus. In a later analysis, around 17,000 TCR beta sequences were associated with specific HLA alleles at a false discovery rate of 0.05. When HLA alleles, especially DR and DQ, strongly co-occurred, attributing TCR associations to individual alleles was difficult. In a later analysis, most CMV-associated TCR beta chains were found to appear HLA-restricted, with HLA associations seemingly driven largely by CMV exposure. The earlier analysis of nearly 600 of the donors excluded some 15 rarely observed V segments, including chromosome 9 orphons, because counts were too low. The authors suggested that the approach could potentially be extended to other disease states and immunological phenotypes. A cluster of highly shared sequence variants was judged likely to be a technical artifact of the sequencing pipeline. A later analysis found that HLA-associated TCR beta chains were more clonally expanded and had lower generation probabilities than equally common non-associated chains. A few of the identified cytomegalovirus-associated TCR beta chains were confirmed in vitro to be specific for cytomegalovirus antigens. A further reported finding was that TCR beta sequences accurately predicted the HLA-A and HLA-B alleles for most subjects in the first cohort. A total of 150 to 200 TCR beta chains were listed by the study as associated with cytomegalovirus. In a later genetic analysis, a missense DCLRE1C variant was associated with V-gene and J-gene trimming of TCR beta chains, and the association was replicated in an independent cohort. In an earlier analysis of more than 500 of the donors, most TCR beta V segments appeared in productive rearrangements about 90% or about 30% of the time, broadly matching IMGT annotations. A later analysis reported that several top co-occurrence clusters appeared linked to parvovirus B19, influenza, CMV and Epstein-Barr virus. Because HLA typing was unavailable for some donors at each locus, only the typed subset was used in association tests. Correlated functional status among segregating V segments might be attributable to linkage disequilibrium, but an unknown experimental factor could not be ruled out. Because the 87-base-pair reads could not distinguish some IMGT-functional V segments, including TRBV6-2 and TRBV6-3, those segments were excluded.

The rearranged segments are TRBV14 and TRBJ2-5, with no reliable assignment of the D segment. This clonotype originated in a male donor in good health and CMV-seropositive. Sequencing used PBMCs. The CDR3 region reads CASSQGQLRIKETQYF. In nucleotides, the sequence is TGTGCCAGCAGCCAAGGCCAGTTGCGGATAAAAGAGACCCAGTACTTC.